A single sample is the source of the 16 T cell receptor beta chains below, sequenced in a study of blood T cell repertoires in COVID-19. Using immunoSEQ multiplex PCR, the repertoire was profiled, and TCRdb retains in-frame clones only, with some absent. This table holds approximately 180,000 clones, around four fifths found once. Sequencing input: PBMCs or T cells enriched from blood (not recorded which). Receptors were obtained from a woman in her forties or fifties who had recovered from COVID-19.

This clone was counted a few times. CDR3 amino acids: CASHHSIPQGEKLFF. The CDR3, as DNA: TGTGCCAGTCACCATTCCATCCCACAGGGGGAAAAACTGTTTTTT. V and J are TRBV3-1 (or the pseudogene TRBV3-2) and TRBJ1-4; 7 nucleotides agree with TRBD1. Trimming took 9 bases from V and 8 from J; bases not matched to a gene: 15. This CDR3 comprises 15 residues. Per germline, CDR1 LGHDT and CDR2 YNNKEL (reference sequence).

The chain combines TRBV10-3 with TRBJ2-1; TRBD2 matches at 14 bases. V dropped 10 bases and J dropped 0; count of bases not matched to a gene: 8. From germline, CDR1 is ENHRY and CDR2 SYGVKD. The CDR3 length is 17 residues. In nucleotides, the CDR3 is TGTGCCACCGGGACTAGCGGGAGTTTGGGCTCCTACAATGAGCAGTTCTTC. Amino acids: CATGTSGSLGSYNEQFF.

This chain connects TRBV7-3 to TRBJ2-7, with 9 bases lining up with TRBD2. Germline V gene data show CDR1 as SGHTA and CDR2 as FQGTGA. The ends lost 5 bases at V and 2 bases at J; junction bases unmatched: 7. The CDR3 has 15 amino acids. CDR3 region: CASSPRGGGAYEQYF. The CDR3 DNA reads as TGTGCCAGCAGCCCCCGGGGCGGGGGGGCCTACGAGCAGTACTTC.

V usage is TRBV5-5 and J usage is TRBJ2-1; D is perhaps TRBD2 (7 bases). V lost 4 bases, J lost 6 bases, and 20 bases lay in between. Per the germline V gene, CDR1 is SGHKS and CDR2 is YYEKEE (reference sequence). This CDR3 spans 16 amino acids. As DNA, the CDR3 is TGTGCCAGCAGCCCGGGGGCGGGAGATGGGGGCAATGAGCAGTTCTTC. It encodes CASSPGAGDGGNEQFF.

V usage is TRBV3-1 (or the pseudogene TRBV3-2) and J usage is TRBJ2-3; a possible D gene is TRBD2 (5 bases). CDR1 LGHDT and CDR2 YNNKEL come from the germline V gene (reference sequence). This CDR3 contains 16 residues. The V end was cut by 4 bases, the J end by 3 bases, with 17 bases between. The CDR3 loop reads CASSLSGAKGTDTQYF. The CDR3 DNA sequence: TGTGCCAGCAGCCTGAGCGGAGCCAAGGGAACAGATACGCAGTATTTT.

The CDR3 nucleotides are TGTGCCACCAGTGACCGTCGACAGGGACCCAACTATGGCTACACCTTC. It encodes CATSDRRQGPNYGYTF. This chain connects TRBV24-1 to TRBJ1-2; 7 positions match TRBD1. The J segment lost 2 bases and the V segment lost 4 bases, leaving 9 bases of the junction unmatched. CDR1 KGHDR and CDR2 SFDVKD come from the germline V gene. CDR3 length: 16 amino acids.

Only a few counts were recorded for this clone. The J gene is TRBJ1-1, the V gene TRBV30, with a possible D match to TRBD1 (5 bases). The CDR3 has 14 residues. Per the germline V gene, CDR1 is GTSNPN and CDR2 is SVGIG (reference sequence). The V end lost 3 bases, the J end lost 1 base, and 12 bases lay between the germline ends. Here the CDR3 DNA reads TGTGCCTGGAGACCCCAGGGCTGGAACACTGAAGCTTTCTTT. Protein sequence: CAWRPQGWNTEAFF.

This clone was counted a single time. J is TRBJ1-5 and V is TRBV7-9; D not certain. The CDR3 covers 12 residues. V lost 3 bases and J lost 6, with 6 bases in between. The germline CDR1 and CDR2 sequences are SEHNR and FQNEAQ (reference sequence). CDR3 bases: TGTGCCAGCAGCTTCCCAGGTCAGCCCCAGCATTTT. Amino acids: CASSFPGQPQHF.

V and J are TRBV28 and TRBJ2-7; 9 nucleotides agree with TRBD1. This CDR3 region has 15 residues. Germline V gene sequence: CDR1 MDHEN, CDR2 SYDVKM. J lost 8 bases, V lost 3 bases, and 11 bases had no gene match. CDR3: CASSLRTGAYFKQYF. In DNA form, the CDR3 reads TGTGCCAGCAGTTTGAGGACAGGGGCCTATTTTAAGCAGTACTTC.

Comments on this clone: This likely comes from a read error, as the CDR3 has no conserved phenylalanine or tryptophan at its end. The limits of the CDR3 on the DNA are not certain, so only TCRdb's listed CDR3 is given. The J gene is TRBJ1-1, the V gene TRBV11-1; the D call in the table, TRBD1, was not verified against the DNA. The CDR3 length is 13 residues, termini included. Germline V gene sequence: CDR1 SGHAT, CDR2 FQDESV (reference sequence). The CDR3 protein is CASSSQDWGQWDL.

This clone has more than one count but fewer than ten. The chain couples TRBV13 to TRBJ2-1, with 8 bases aligning to TRBD2. Germline V gene sequence: CDR1 PRHDT, CDR2 FYEKMQ (reference sequence). V lost 0 bases to trimming and J lost 3 bases; unmatched junction nucleotides: 4. The CDR3 is made up of 16 amino acids. The CDR3 DNA sequence: TGTGCCAGCAGCTTAGGCGAACTAGCGGTCTACAATGAGCAGTTCTTC. It specifies CASSLGELAVYNEQFF.

This rearrangement joins TRBV11-3 to TRBJ2-7, with 9 positions matching TRBD1. Germline trimming cut 2 bases from V and 7 bases from J; bases unmatched to any gene: 3. Germline values: CDR1 SGHNT, CDR2 YENEEA. CDR3 length: 13 amino acids. The CDR3 DNA sequence: TGTGCCAGCAGCTTACCGGGACAGGGAGAGCAGTACTTC. Protein sequence: CASSLPGQGEQYF.

Only one count was recorded for this clone. This sequence joins TRBV20-1 and TRBJ2-1; D unclear. V lost 4 bases to trimming and J lost 5 bases, with 6 bases between them. The CDR3 sequence is 11 residues long. The germline CDR1 and CDR2 sequences are DFQATT and SNEGSKA (reference sequence). This chain's CDR3 is CSANNDNEQFF. The CDR3 region has the DNA TGCAGTGCTAACAACGACAATGAGCAGTTCTTC.

The chain combines TRBV5-1 with TRBJ1-5; TRBD1 agrees at 12 bases. The germline V gene encodes CDR1 SGHRS and CDR2 YFSETQ. Germline trimming cut 4 bases from V and 2 bases from J; bases unmatched to any gene: 7. The CDR3 spans 17 residues. CDR3 DNA sequence: TGCGCCAGCAGCCCCGGGACAGGGGGCGCGGGCAATCAGCCCCAGCATTTT. Amino acid sequence: CASSPGTGGAGNQPQHF.

This rearrangement joins TRBV28 to TRBJ1-2, with unresolved D. Germline V gene sequence: CDR1 MDHEN, CDR2 SYDVKM. The length of the CDR3 is 11 residues. V dropped 5 bases and J dropped 4 bases, with 5 bases sitting between them. The CDR3, as DNA: TGTGCCAGCAGTGGCCCCTATGGCTACACCTTC. As protein: CASSGPYGYTF.

The chain is built from TRBV6-5 and TRBJ1-2; D gene unclear. The germline gives CDR1 MNHEY, CDR2 SVGAGI. V dropped 11 bases and J dropped 2 bases, with 12 bases sitting between them. This CDR3 comprises 12 residues. CDR3 in DNA: TGTGCCTGCGAGGGTTCCAACTATGGCTACACCTTC. Translating gives CACEGSNYGYTF.